This TCR beta chain was profiled in a study of T cell responses to AZD1222 COVID-19 vaccine (dated by TCRdb to about 2021). Background on the whole study: AZD1222 recipients whose second dose came at about 4 weeks and those whose second dose came at about 12 weeks were combined into one group, since spike-specific TCR depth and breadth did not differ between the two schedules. Enrollment into the trials was organized by age into subgroups of 18-55, 56-69 and 70-plus years, and those subgroups contained about 160, 30 and 59 TCR-sequenced participants, respectively. A total of 230 to 250 trial participants underwent TCR sequencing, of whom 207 had received two doses of AZD1222 and 26 had received two doses of the MenACWY control vaccine. The paper as a whole reports these results and caveats: Vaccine-associated CD4 TCRs spanned the whole spike protein, with dominant responses in regions 160-218 and 743-854. Spike-specific TCR breadth and depth rose significantly after two AZD1222 doses compared with day 0 and with MenACWY recipients. Participants were mostly white British, with more females than males. The authors suggested clonal diversity may have been underestimated. Conclusions about previously exposed vaccinees were limited because only six or seven AZD1222 recipients were SARS-CoV-2 seropositive at baseline. No day 14 peak-response samples were available, so repertoires were characterized only after the peak T cell response. In the small 56-69-year group, the increase in depth fell short of significance, most likely because of low power. Reportedly, close to half of the unique spike-specific TCRs recognized epitopes lying outside the regions that are mutated in the B.1.351 and B.1.1.7 variants.

CDR1 and CDR2 were assigned from the germline V gene (reference sequence) as MNHEY and SMNVEV. From V the trimming removes 6 bases and from J it removes 2 bases, while the gene matches leave 4 bases of the junction unaccounted for. Reading from cysteine to phenylalanine, the CDR3 counts 15 amino acids. Just CDR3 DNA is preserved here, 45 bases in frame from base 1. The CDR3 regions of human TCRbeta chains were analyzed by immunosequencing. The source study handled its data this way. TCRs in the repertoires were compared against a reference library of SARS-CoV-2-specific TCRs that had been generated with the MIRA antigen-specificity platform. Breadth was defined as the fraction of unique TCRs that were SARS-CoV-2-associated, and depth was defined as the fraction of total T cells that were SARS-CoV-2-associated. Each spike-specific TCR was assigned to its reactive spike region and to a CD4 or CD8 class using the MIRA data. Log10-transformed breadth and depth values were compared by one-way ANOVA with Sidak's multiple comparisons tests. TCRdb's version of the immuneACCESS table is confined to in-frame rearrangements and falls short of the full clone set. An unresolved V gene accounts for under half of the shortfall where checked; the remainder is of unknown origin. D and trimming were read from the DNA, whereas the V and J calls and clone size are those reported in that table. This sample has more than 100,000 clones in its table, and around 94% of those were observed once. The top ten clonotypes cover roughly 1.8% of the sample.

Comment on this clone: Its antigen specificity is not known. No quality values exist for individual bases; no much larger clone is one base distant.

The time point label, as the study defines it: baseline before first vaccination. The vaccinee samples were drawn from two UK trials, COV001 and COV002, one of which was a single-blind randomized controlled phase 2/3 trial testing AZD1222 (ChAdOx1 nCoV-19) in healthy adults. For TCRbeta chain sequencing, PBMC samples from trial participants were taken at day 0 and at day 28 after the second dose. Here the chain combines TRBV27 and TRBJ2-6, with 7 bases in between that match TRBD1. The TCR comes from an adult in good health. Sequencing was performed on peripheral blood, taken on day 0 of AZD1222 vaccination. The CDR3 protein is CASSRQGPGANVLTF. The DNA sequence is as follows: TGTGCCAGCAGCCGACAGGGCCCTGGGGCCAACGTCCTGACTTTC.